The clone carrying this T cell receptor (beta chain) has a handful of counts. Constant-segment primers served in 5'RACE that generated TCR alpha and TCR beta cDNA libraries bearing sample barcodes and UMIs. Via MiXCR, TCRdb re-called the 5' RACE reads, giving one row per CDR3 protein. The sample comprises approximately 580,000 distinct CDR3 sequences, 20% of which are singletons, and approximately 13% rests with the top ten. With 5 bases removed from V and 9 bases from J, the gap between germline ends came to 16 bases. This CDR3 comprises 14 residues. This specimen belongs to a study of T-cell memory formation after mild COVID-19.

Sequencing input: PBMCs or a T cell subset sorted from them (not recorded which). This receptor was identified in an adult woman who had mild COVID-19 (a few samples of this study predate the infection). Cell type and time point are not known. The chain combines TRBV12-3 or TRBV12-4 with TRBJ1-4, with D possibly being TRBD1 (5 bases). CDR3 residues: CASSQGSRSKKLFF. CDR3 in DNA: TGTGCCAGCAGTCAGGGTTCGCGGTCAAAAAAACTGTTTTTT.